Listed here are 16 T cell receptor beta chains from one sample, sequenced in a study of T cells after yellow fever vaccination. TCRdb itself ran the 5' RACE reads through MiXCR, one entry per CDR3 protein. The sample shows hundreds of thousands of distinct CDR3 sequences, about 14% of them seen only once. The input for sequencing was PBMCs, taken on the day of the yellow fever booster vaccination. The receptors come from a man aged 25-45 years who received the YFV17D yellow fever vaccine.

In its sample, this clonotype was seen a few times. The CDR3 DNA sequence: TGCAGTGCCCCGGACCCGAAAACAGGGAACTATGGCTACACCTTC. It yields the protein CSAPDPKTGNYGYTF. The rearrangement links TRBV20-1 to TRBJ1-2, with D tentatively TRBD1 (6 bases). Per the germline V gene, CDR1 is DFQATT and CDR2 is SNEGSKA (reference sequence). CDR3 size: 15 residues. The germline V and J ends were trimmed by 6 bases and 2 bases, with 19 bases remaining between them.

The chain carries TRBV15 and TRBJ1-1; tentative D call: TRBD1 (6 bases). V lost 3 bases and J lost 1, with 9 bases in between. There are 14 residues in the CDR3. From germline, CDR1 is LNHNV and CDR2 YYDKDF (reference sequence). The CDR3 nucleotides are TGTGCCACCAGCAGCTTAGGGGGGAACACTGAAGCTTTCTTT. Residues: CATSSLGGNTEAFF.

This clonotype came up a few times. This rearrangement joins TRBV28 to TRBJ2-7; 7 bases are shared with TRBD2. The CDR3 covers 15 residues. Germline lookup yields CDR1 MDHEN and CDR2 SYDVKM. V lost 6 bases to trimming and J lost 5 bases; unmatched junction nucleotides: 13. The CDR3 here is CASRDSGGGTHEQYF. The CDR3 region has the DNA TGTGCCAGCAGAGACTCGGGGGGAGGGACCCACGAGCAGTACTTC.

This chain uses TRBV5-1 with TRBJ2-2, with TRBD1 matching 9 bases. Germline V gene data show CDR1 as SGHRS and CDR2 as YFSETQ. This CDR3 is 15 amino acids long. V lost 4 bases to trimming and J lost 3 bases; unmatched junction nucleotides: 4. The CDR3 loop reads CASSKGQGDTGELFF. The DNA of the CDR3 is TGCGCCAGCAGCAAGGGACAGGGAGACACCGGGGAGCTGTTTTTT.

The J gene is TRBJ2-2, the V gene TRBV6-5, with D perhaps matching TRBD1 (6 bases). Trimming shortened V by 2 bases and J by 3 bases, and 10 bases separated the two germline ends. The CDR3 extends over 15 amino acids. The V gene's germline CDR1 is MNHEY and CDR2 SVGAGI. The CDR3 spells CASSYNRAYTGELFF. In DNA form, the CDR3 reads TGTGCCAGCAGTTACAACAGGGCGTACACCGGGGAGCTGTTTTTT.

This clonotype was seen a few times. V usage is TRBV10-3 and J usage is TRBJ2-2, with D hard to call. Germline assignment: CDR1 ENHRY and CDR2 SYGVKD. With 2 bases removed from V and 9 bases from J, the gap between germline ends came to 7 bases. The CDR3 spans 12 residues. The CDR3 loop reads CAISEVKRELFF. The CDR3 bases are TGTGCCATCAGTGAGGTAAAGCGGGAGCTGTTTTTT.

The chain combines TRBV11-2 with TRBJ2-3, with TRBD1 matching over 7 bases. Germline V gene lookup returns CDR1 SGHAT and CDR2 FQNNGV. There are 15 residues in the CDR3. Losses at the gene ends were 3 bases for V and 5 bases for J; bases not matched to a gene: 8. The CDR3 loop is CASSFGDRVVDTQYF. The CDR3, as DNA: TGTGCCAGCAGCTTTGGTGACAGGGTGGTAGATACGCAGTATTTT.

This sequence joins TRBV7-2 and TRBJ2-2; 9 bases match TRBD2. J gave up 0 bases and V 3 bases, and 5 bases lay outside the gene matches. The CDR3 is made up of 17 amino acids. From germline, CDR1 is SGHTA and CDR2 FQGNSA. CDR3 amino acids: CASSFLAGSANTGELFF. In nucleotides, the CDR3 is TGTGCCAGCAGCTTTCTAGCGGGGTCCGCGAACACCGGGGAGCTGTTTTTT.

In its sample, this clonotype was seen a few times. This chain uses TRBV10-3 with TRBJ2-1; D is unresolved. V was clipped by 3 bases and J by 5 bases, with 17 bases between them. Germline CDR1 reads ENHRY; CDR2 reads SYGVKD. The CDR3 extends over 16 amino acids. The CDR3 coding sequence is TGTGCCATCAGTGATTCGGGTCGCGAACCACACAATGAGCAGTTCTTC. Translating gives CAISDSGREPHNEQFF.

This clonotype was picked up a small number of times. The chain recombines TRBV6-1 with TRBJ2-1, with D maybe TRBD2 (5 bases). This CDR3 spans 16 amino acids. The germline gives CDR1 MNHNS, CDR2 SASEGT. V was clipped by 5 bases and J by 5 bases, with 19 bases between them. CDR3 residues: CASSPMPGTRNNEQFF. CDR3 DNA sequence: TGTGCCAGCAGTCCGATGCCGGGAACCCGCAACAATGAGCAGTTCTTC.

This sequence joins TRBV18 and TRBJ2-1; 12 bases align to TRBD2. The CDR3 covers 16 residues. Losses at the gene ends were 0 bases for V and 8 bases for J; bases not matched to a gene: 5. The germline CDR1 and CDR2 sequences are KGHSH and LQKENI. This CDR3 reads CASSPPLAGGKDEQFF. CDR3 nucleotide sequence: TGTGCCAGCTCACCACCTCTAGCGGGAGGGAAGGATGAGCAGTTCTTC.

This clonotype has a handful of counts. This chain uses TRBV18 with TRBJ2-7; D remains unclear. This CDR3 has 14 residues. The V gene's germline CDR1 is KGHSH and CDR2 LQKENI. Trimming stripped 2 bases from V and 0 bases from J, with 8 bases between. The CDR3 here is CASSPERNSYEQYF. The CDR3 DNA sequence: TGTGCCAGCTCACCAGAAAGGAACTCCTACGAGCAGTACTTC.

This chain connects TRBV6-1 to TRBJ1-1; D ambiguous. CDR1 and CDR2 (germline): MNHNS, SASEGT. This CDR3 contains 13 residues. V lost 2 bases, J lost 0 bases, and 4 bases lay in between. The CDR3 DNA is TGTGCCAGCAGTGAACCCGTGAACACTGAAGCTTTCTTT. The encoded protein is CASSEPVNTEAFF.

This clonotype was seen at least ten times. The rearrangement joins TRBV29-1 to TRBJ2-7; D is possibly TRBD1 or TRBD2 (5 bases each). The CDR3 extends over 12 amino acids. Germline V CDR1 and CDR2: SQVTM, ANQGSEA. Trimming left V 5 bases short and J 0 bases short, with 8 bases between. For the CDR3, the DNA is TGCAGCGTTCGGGACGGCTCCTACGAGCAGTACTTC. Residues: CSVRDGSYEQYF.

The V and J genes are TRBV29-1 and TRBJ2-1; no clear D. Looked up from germline, CDR1 is SQVTM and CDR2 is ANQGSEA. Deletions cut 4 bases from V and 3 bases from J, with 10 bases between. The CDR3 spans 13 residues. CDR3 nucleotide sequence: TGCAGCGTTGCCCCCCTGGGCTACAATGAGCAGTTCTTC. Its translation: CSVAPLGYNEQFF.

This chain joins TRBV15 and TRBJ2-7, with D possibly TRBD2 on 5 matching bases. Germline CDR1 LNHNV, CDR2 YYDKDF (reference sequence). Trimming left V 5 bases short and J 3 bases short, with 17 bases between. The CDR3 runs to 15 residues. The CDR3 region is CATSLEMGALYEQYF. DNA for the CDR3: TGTGCCACCAGCCTCGAAATGGGAGCGCTCTACGAGCAGTACTTC.